These 20 T cell receptor beta chains were sequenced from one sample in a study of blood T cell repertoires in COVID-19. Measured with immunoSEQ multiplex PCR; TCRdb has only the in-frame clones, and not every one. This sample has 150,000 to 200,000 clones; 70% to 90% occur once, and the top ten carry roughly 7%. The sequenced sample consisted of peripheral blood. The receptors originated from a woman aged 80 or over in a cohort sampled during active or convalescent COVID-19.

The rearrangement uses TRBV19 and TRBJ1-5, with a possible D match to TRBD1 (6 bases). V was pared by 4 bases and J by 5 bases, with 15 bases between. In germline, CDR1 is LNHDA, CDR2 SQIVND (reference sequence). CDR3 length equals 15 residues. The CDR3 is CASSKGYAGDQPQHF. The CDR3 DNA is TGTGCCAGTAGTAAAGGGTACGCAGGGGATCAGCCCCAGCATTTT. The variable domain in full, completed from reference TRBV19 and TRBJ1-5, reads DGGITQSPKYLFRKEGQNVTLSCEQNLNHDAMYWYRQDPGQGLRLIYYSQIVNDFQKGDIAEGYSVSREKKESFPLTVTSAQKNPTAFYLCASSKGYAGDQPQHFGDGTRLSIL.

The CDR3 sequence is CASSVTRGANYGYTF. The CDR3 coding sequence is TGTGCCAGCAGCGTTACAAGGGGCGCCAACTATGGCTACACCTTC. V is TRBV6-4 and J is TRBJ1-2; D is perhaps TRBD1 (5 bases). The CDR3 runs to 15 residues. V dropped 6 bases and J dropped 2 bases, with 16 bases sitting between them. CDR1 and CDR2 (germline): MRHNA, SNTAGT.

The chain couples TRBV7-2 to TRBJ1-1, with D tentatively TRBD1 (5 bases). The CDR3 extends over 15 amino acids. CDR1 is SGHTA, CDR2 FQGNSA, per germline. V lost 3 bases, J lost 6 bases, and 17 bases lay in between. In DNA, the CDR3 is TGTGCCAGCAGCTTCGGGGGGGGAACAGGCGCTGAAGCTTTCTTT. Translation: CASSFGGGTGAEAFF. Looking up the rest from reference TRBV7-2 and TRBJ1-1 gives the full variable domain: GAGVSQSPSNKVTEKGKDVELRCDPISGHTALYWYRQSLGQGLEFLIYFQGNSAPDKSGLPSDRFSAERTGGSVSTLTIQRTQQEDSAVYLCASSFGGGTGAEAFFGQGTRLTVV.

The chain carries TRBV5-4 and TRBJ1-2; D gene unclear. Trimming removed 4 bases from V and 0 bases from J, with 10 bases in between. There are 14 residues in the CDR3. CDR1 and CDR2 (germline): SGHNT, YYREEE (reference sequence). CDR3 coding DNA: TGTGCCAGCAGCAAACCTGAGACTAACTATGGCTACACCTTC. This encodes CASSKPETNYGYTF.

The chain is built from TRBV5-1 and TRBJ2-1, with TRBD2 matching over 12 bases. The CDR3 runs 15 residues. The V and J ends lost 5 bases and 4 bases, in that order; junction bases with no gene match: 4. Per germline, CDR1 SGHRS and CDR2 YFSETQ. The CDR3 reads CASRDGTSGYNEQFF. The CDR3 nucleotides read TGCGCCAGCAGGGACGGGACTAGCGGGTACAATGAGCAGTTCTTC.

CDR3 bases: TGTGCCAGCAGCGCCACTTCCTACGAGCAGTACTTC. Translating gives CASSATSYEQYF. The chain employs TRBV7-9 and TRBJ2-7; no clear D. Germline lookup yields CDR1 SEHNR and CDR2 FQNEAQ (reference sequence). The CDR3 is 12 amino acids. Trimming removed 5 bases from V and 1 base from J, with 6 bases in between.

The chain employs TRBV7-2 and TRBJ2-2; TRBD2 matches 7 bases. CDR3 length: 13 amino acids. Germline loops: CDR1 SGHTA, CDR2 FQGNSA. J gave up 2 bases and V 9 bases, and 3 bases lay outside the gene matches. This CDR3 reads CASLAANTGELFF. The CDR3 nucleotides read TGTGCCAGTCTAGCGGCAAACACCGGGGAGCTGTTTTTT.

The chain has TRBV29-1 and TRBJ1-5, with D unclear. CDR3 length: 13 amino acids. The germline V gene encodes CDR1 SQVTM and CDR2 ANQGSEA. Between the trimmed V and J ends, which lost 4 bases and 0 bases, there was a span of 7 bases. CDR3 DNA: TGCAGCGTTGTCGGCGGTAGCAATCAGCCCCAGCATTTT. This codes for CSVVGGSNQPQHF.

CDR3 region: CASSYQQGTYEQYF. The CDR3 coding sequence is TGTGCCAGCAGTTACCAGCAGGGAACCTACGAGCAGTACTTC. V gene TRBV6-5 combines with J gene TRBJ2-7; D might be TRBD1 (5 bases). V was shortened by 2 bases and J by 2 bases, with 10 bases between the two germline ends. Germline CDR1 MNHEY, CDR2 SVGAGI. There are 14 residues in the CDR3.

The rearrangement joins TRBV7-2 to TRBJ2-2, with a tentative D call TRBD1 (6 bases). There are 12 residues in the CDR3. Germline assignment: CDR1 SGHTA and CDR2 FQGNSA. Trimming shortened V by 5 bases and J by 8 bases, and 9 bases separated the two germline ends. The CDR3 region has the DNA TGTGCCAGCAGCCCAGGGGTTGGGGAGCTGTTTTTT. As protein: CASSPGVGELFF. Variable domain in full (rest from reference TRBV7-2 and TRBJ2-2): GAGVSQSPSNKVTEKGKDVELRCDPISGHTALYWYRQSLGQGLEFLIYFQGNSAPDKSGLPSDRFSAERTGGSVSTLTIQRTQQEDSAVYLCASSPGVGELFFGEGSRLTVL.

J is TRBJ1-1 and V is TRBV29-1; the match to TRBD1 covers 7 bases. Germline V gene lookup returns CDR1 SQVTM and CDR2 ANQGSEA. CDR3 length: 13 residues. Unmatched junction bases numbered 9, after V lost 7 bases and J lost 4 bases. Here the CDR3 reads CSAKGARGTEAFF. The CDR3 DNA reads as TGCAGCGCGAAGGGGGCGCGGGGCACTGAAGCTTTCTTT.

The genes are TRBV29-1 and TRBJ1-1; the match to TRBD1 covers 9 bases. The CDR3 is made up of 13 amino acids. Germline loops: CDR1 SQVTM, CDR2 ANQGSEA. V was clipped by 5 bases and J by 2 bases; unmatched bases: 3. For the CDR3, the DNA is TGCAGCGTTACGACAGGGGGAAACACTGAAGCTTTCTTT. This gives the protein CSVTTGGNTEAFF. The full variable domain, with the rest looked up from reference TRBV29-1 and TRBJ1-1, is SAVISQKPSRDICQRGTSLTIQCQVDSQVTMMFWYRQQPGQSLTLIATANQGSEATYESGFVIDKFPISRPNLTFSTLTVSNMSPEDSSIYLCSVTTGGNTEAFFGQGTRLTVV.

The genes are TRBV6-5 and TRBJ1-4; D not certain. This CDR3 is built from 11 residues. Per the germline V gene, CDR1 is MNHEY and CDR2 is SVGAGI. V lost 6 bases and J 12 bases, leaving 11 bases between the germline ends. The CDR3 nucleotides are TGTGCCAGCAGACAGAACATTGAACTGTTTTTT. It specifies CASRQNIELFF.

The chain has TRBV11-2 and TRBJ1-2, with TRBD1 matching 8 bases. V lost 5 bases and J lost 8; bases outside the gene matches: 7. The V gene's germline CDR1 is SGHAT and CDR2 FQNNGV. CDR3 size: 13 residues. CDR3 sequence (DNA): TGTGCCAGCAGCCCCGGACAGGGCCTAGGCTACACCTTC. Translated: CASSPGQGLGYTF. Together with reference TRBV11-2 and TRBJ1-2, the CDR3 gives the full variable domain: EAGVAQSPRYKIIEKRQSVAFWCNPISGHATLYWYQQILGQGPKLLIQFQNNGVVDDSQLPKDRFSAERLKGVDSTLKIQPAKLEDSAVYLCASSPGQGLGYTFGSGTRLTVV.

V usage is TRBV10-2 and J usage is TRBJ1-4, with 11 nucleotides matching TRBD1. The CDR3 is 15 amino acids. Unmatched junction bases numbered 13, after V lost 11 bases and J lost 8 bases. The germline CDR1 and CDR2 sequences are WSHSY and SAAADI. CDR3 DNA sequence: TGCGCCTCTGGACAGGGGGCCGCGCGGGGGGAAAAACTGTTTTTT. Amino acids: CASGQGAARGEKLFF.

This clone occurred once. The chain carries TRBV9 and TRBJ2-2, with D possibly matching TRBD2 (5 bases). The CDR3 covers 14 residues. V gave up 7 bases and J gave up 7 bases, with 17 bases separating them. Per the germline V gene, CDR1 is SGDLS and CDR2 is YYNGEE. In DNA form, the CDR3 reads TGTGCCAGCTCCGGGATACAGAGAGGCGGGGAGCTGTTTTTT. Its protein product is CASSGIQRGGELFF.

The J gene is TRBJ1-2, the V gene TRBV3-1 (or the pseudogene TRBV3-2); maybe TRBD1 (6 bases). CDR1 and CDR2 from the germline V gene are LGHDT and YNNKEL (reference sequence). V was cut by 2 bases and J by 8 bases, with 21 bases left in between. The CDR3 runs 16 residues. The CDR3: CASSQTGQTLAQGYTF. CDR3 DNA: TGTGCCAGCAGCCAAACTGGACAGACCCTGGCGCAGGGCTACACCTTC.

This clone has only one observation. The rearrangement links TRBV7-2 to TRBJ1-4; D is unresolved. The germline V and J ends were trimmed by 6 bases and 7 bases, with 12 bases remaining between them. Germline CDR1 is SGHTA and CDR2 is FQGNSA. This CDR3 has 13 amino acids. In DNA form, the CDR3 reads TGTGCCAGCAGTAAGGGAGGGCGTGAAAAACTGTTTTTT. It yields the protein CASSKGGREKLFF. The variable domain in full, with the rest retrieved from reference TRBV7-2 and TRBJ1-4, is GAGVSQSPSNKVTEKGKDVELRCDPISGHTALYWYRQSLGQGLEFLIYFQGNSAPDKSGLPSDRFSAERTGGSVSTLTIQRTQQEDSAVYLCASSKGGREKLFFGSGTQLSVL.

V usage is TRBV5-1 and J usage is TRBJ2-3, with a possible D match to TRBD2 (6 bases). Trimming pared 0 bases from V and 4 bases from J, leaving 15 bases between. Germline-derived CDR1 and CDR2 are SGHRS and YFSETQ. CDR3 size: 16 residues. In DNA form, the CDR3 reads TGCGCCAGCAGCTTGGCCGCGGTAGCGGCTGCAGATACGCAGTATTTT. The encoded protein is CASSLAAVAAADTQYF.

CDR3: CASSFAGAYEQYF. The CDR3 DNA sequence: TGTGCCAGCAGTTTCGCAGGTGCCTACGAGCAGTACTTC. This rearrangement joins TRBV28 to TRBJ2-7; D ambiguous. There are 13 residues in the CDR3. From germline, CDR1 is MDHEN and CDR2 SYDVKM. V lost 3 bases and J lost 2, with 8 bases in between.